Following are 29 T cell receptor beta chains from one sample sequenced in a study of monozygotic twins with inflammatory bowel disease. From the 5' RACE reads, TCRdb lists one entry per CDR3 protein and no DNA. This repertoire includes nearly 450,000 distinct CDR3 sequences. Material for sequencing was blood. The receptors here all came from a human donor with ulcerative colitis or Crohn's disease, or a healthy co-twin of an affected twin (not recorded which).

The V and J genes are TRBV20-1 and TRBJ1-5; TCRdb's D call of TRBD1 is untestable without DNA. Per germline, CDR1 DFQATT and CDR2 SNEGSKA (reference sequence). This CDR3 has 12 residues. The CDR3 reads CSARQGDQPQHF.

The CDR3 protein is CASSHGTVNTEAFF. The chain carries TRBV3-1 and TRBJ1-1; as DNA is missing, the TRBD1 call by TCRdb cannot be tested. The CDR3 is 14 amino acids. Germline loops: CDR1 LGHDT, CDR2 YNNKEL (reference sequence).

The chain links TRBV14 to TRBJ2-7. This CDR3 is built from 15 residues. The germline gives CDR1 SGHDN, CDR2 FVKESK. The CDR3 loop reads CASSQGRVMLYEQYF.

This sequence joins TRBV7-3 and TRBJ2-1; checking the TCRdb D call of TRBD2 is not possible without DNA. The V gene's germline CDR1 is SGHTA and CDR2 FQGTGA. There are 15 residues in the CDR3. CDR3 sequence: CASSLLSGGTGEQFF.

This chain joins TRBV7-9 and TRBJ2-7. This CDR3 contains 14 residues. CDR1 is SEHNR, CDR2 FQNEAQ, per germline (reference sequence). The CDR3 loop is CASSLSSTSYEQYF. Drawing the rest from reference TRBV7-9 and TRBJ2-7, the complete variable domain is DTGVSQNPRHKITKRGQNVTFRCDPISEHNRLYWYRQTLGQGPEFLTYFQNEAQLEKSRLLSDRFSAERPKGSFSTLEIQRTEQGDSAMYLCASSLSSTSYEQYFGPGTRLTVT.

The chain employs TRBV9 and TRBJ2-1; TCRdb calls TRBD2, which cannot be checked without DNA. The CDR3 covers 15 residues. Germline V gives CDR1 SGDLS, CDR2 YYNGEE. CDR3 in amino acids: CASSVGTSGTDEQFF.

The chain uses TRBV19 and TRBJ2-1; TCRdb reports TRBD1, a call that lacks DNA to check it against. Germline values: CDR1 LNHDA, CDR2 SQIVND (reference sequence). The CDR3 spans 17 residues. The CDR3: CASSIDRRTGWYNEQFF. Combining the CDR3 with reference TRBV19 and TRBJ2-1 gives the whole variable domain DGGITQSPKYLFRKEGQNVTLSCEQNLNHDAMYWYRQDPGQGLRLIYYSQIVNDFQKGDIAEGYSVSREKKESFPLTVTSAQKNPTAFYLCASSIDRRTGWYNEQFFGPGTRLTVL.

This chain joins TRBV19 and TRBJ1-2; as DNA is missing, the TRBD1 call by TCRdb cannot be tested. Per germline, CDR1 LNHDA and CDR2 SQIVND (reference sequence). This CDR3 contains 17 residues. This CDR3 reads CASTLLRAGGSVYGYTF.

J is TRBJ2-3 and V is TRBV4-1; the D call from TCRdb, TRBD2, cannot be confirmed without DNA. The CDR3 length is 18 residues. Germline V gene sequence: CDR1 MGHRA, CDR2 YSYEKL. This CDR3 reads CASSQGLSEALHTDTQYF.

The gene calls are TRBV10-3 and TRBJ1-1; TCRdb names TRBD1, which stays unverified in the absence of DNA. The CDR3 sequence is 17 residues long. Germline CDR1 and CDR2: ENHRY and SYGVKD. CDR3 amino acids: CAISRSTGGGLSTEAFF.

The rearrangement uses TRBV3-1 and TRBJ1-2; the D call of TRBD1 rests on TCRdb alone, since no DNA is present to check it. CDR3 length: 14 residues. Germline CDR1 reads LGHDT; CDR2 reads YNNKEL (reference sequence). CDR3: CASSQDWDDYGYTF.

CDR3 sequence: CASLLTGLGNTGELFF. V gene TRBV7-9 combines with J gene TRBJ2-2; as DNA is missing, the TRBD1 call by TCRdb cannot be tested. The CDR3 has 16 amino acids. The germline gives CDR1 SEHNR, CDR2 FQNEAQ (reference sequence).

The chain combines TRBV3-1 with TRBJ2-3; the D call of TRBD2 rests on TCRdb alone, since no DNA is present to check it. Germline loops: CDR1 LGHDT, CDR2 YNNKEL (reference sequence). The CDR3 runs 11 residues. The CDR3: CASRLADTQYF.

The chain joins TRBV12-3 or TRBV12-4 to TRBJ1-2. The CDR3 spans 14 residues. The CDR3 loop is CASRGDGPGYGYTF.

The CDR3 sequence is CASSQGTGGRSYEQYF. The chain couples TRBV4-1 to TRBJ2-7; TCRdb calls TRBD1, which cannot be checked without DNA. Germline CDR1 and CDR2: MGHRA and YSYEKL. The CDR3 has 16 residues.

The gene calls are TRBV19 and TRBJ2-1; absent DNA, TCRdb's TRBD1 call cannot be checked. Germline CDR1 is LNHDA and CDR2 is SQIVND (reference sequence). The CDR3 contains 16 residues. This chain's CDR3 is CASSVRRQGSNNEQFF.

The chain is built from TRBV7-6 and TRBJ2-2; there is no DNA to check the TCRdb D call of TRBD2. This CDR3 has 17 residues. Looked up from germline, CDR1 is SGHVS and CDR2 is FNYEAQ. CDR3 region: CASSLAVAGGSTGELFF.

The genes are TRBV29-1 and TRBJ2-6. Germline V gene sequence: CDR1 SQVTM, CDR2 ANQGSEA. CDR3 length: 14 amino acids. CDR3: CSVEHSQRANVLTF.

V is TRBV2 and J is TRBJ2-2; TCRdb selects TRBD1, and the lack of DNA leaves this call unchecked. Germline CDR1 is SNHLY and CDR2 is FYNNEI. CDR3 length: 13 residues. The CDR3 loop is CAKTGEDTGELFF.

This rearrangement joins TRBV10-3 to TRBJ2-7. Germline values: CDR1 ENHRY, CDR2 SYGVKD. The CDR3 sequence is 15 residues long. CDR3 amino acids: CAISEWVSDSYEQYF.

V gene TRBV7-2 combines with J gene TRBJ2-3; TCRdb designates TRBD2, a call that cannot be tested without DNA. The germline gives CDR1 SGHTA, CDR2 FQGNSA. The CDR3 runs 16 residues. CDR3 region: CASSSSLAGITDTQYF.

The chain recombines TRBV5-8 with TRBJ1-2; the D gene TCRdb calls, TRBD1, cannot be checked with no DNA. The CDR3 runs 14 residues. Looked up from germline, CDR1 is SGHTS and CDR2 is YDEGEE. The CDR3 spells CASSPAAGIYGYTF.

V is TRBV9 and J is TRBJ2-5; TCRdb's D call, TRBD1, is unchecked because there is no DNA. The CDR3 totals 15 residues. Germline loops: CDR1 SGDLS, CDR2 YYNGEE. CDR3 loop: CASSDPGTGGETQYF.

The CDR3 is CASTGTGRGTEAFF. V usage is TRBV6-1 and J usage is TRBJ1-1; with no DNA, the TCRdb D assignment of TRBD1 cannot be verified. The CDR3 is 14 amino acids. Germline CDR1 is MNHNS and CDR2 is SASEGT.

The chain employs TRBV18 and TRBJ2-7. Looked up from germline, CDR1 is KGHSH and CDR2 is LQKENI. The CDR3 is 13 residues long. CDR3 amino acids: CASSPNGYYEQYF.

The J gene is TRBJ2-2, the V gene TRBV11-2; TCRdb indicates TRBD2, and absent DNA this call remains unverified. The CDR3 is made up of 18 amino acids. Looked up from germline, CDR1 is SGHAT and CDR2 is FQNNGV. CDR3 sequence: CASSHQLAGGIGTGELFF. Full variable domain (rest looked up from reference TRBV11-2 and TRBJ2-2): EAGVAQSPRYKIIEKRQSVAFWCNPISGHATLYWYQQILGQGPKLLIQFQNNGVVDDSQLPKDRFSAERLKGVDSTLKIQPAKLEDSAVYLCASSHQLAGGIGTGELFFGEGSRLTVL.

CDR3 residues: CASSPLEIATNEKLFF. This chain links TRBV6-1 with TRBJ1-4; without DNA, the TCRdb call of TRBD1 cannot be checked. This CDR3 comprises 16 residues. Germline loops: CDR1 MNHNS, CDR2 SASEGT.

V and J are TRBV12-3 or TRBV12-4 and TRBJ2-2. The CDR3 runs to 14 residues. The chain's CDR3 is CASSLPGNTGELFF.

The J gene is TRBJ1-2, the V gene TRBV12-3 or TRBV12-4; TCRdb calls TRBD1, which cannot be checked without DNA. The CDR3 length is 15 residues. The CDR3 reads CASSLIQGASYGYTF.